This T cell receptor (beta chain) appears in the sequencing data of a study of blood T cells in healthy people across ages. Through a sample-barcoded 5' primer and a J-beta primer mix, a second PCR was run for roughly 6 to 11 cycles. Each cDNA molecule carried a tag from a template-switch adaptor that contained 12 random nucleotides. CDR3-containing paired-end reads numbering at least 2.5 million came from each sample. TCRdb called the 5' RACE reads again in MiXCR, with one record for every CDR3 protein. The sample lists approximately 760,000 distinct CDR3 sequences, 25% occurring once. Per the germline V gene, CDR1 is MGHDK and CDR2 is SYGVNS. The CDR3 extends over 14 amino acids. RNA extraction gave at least 5.5 micrograms of total RNA per sample. This same sample was also part of a study on T cells of mothers and their children. That source reports: A second PCR was performed with the M1S primer. This primer added sample barcodes and 2-4 random nucleotides.

The TCR originated in a boy aged 5-17 years in good health. Sequenced material: blood. This chain links TRBV25-1 with TRBJ2-5; 8 nucleotides match TRBD2. TRBJ2-7 matches the DNA end more closely, so the J call is doubtful. In DNA form, the CDR3 reads TGTGCCAGCAGAGAGAGCGGGGGCGACTACGAGCAGTACTTC. It specifies CASRESGGDYEQYF.